Listed below are T cell receptor beta chains from one sample, sequenced in a study of T cell repertoires in cytomegalovirus infection. MiXCR, run by TCRdb on the reads, gives a single entry per CDR3 protein. The repertoire holds around 250,000 distinct CDR3 sequences, with about a sixth as singletons. Sequencing used CD8+ T cells from PBMCs. The origin of the receptors is a human donor in good health (CMV status not recorded). Some clones in this sample may be carry-over from other donors' samples. CDR3s include the opening cysteine and the closing phenylalanine or tryptophan. Fields, in order: V gene, J gene, clone size, CDR3 protein. Rows give clone size only sometimes, using once, few, many, or a class for an expanded clone.

>TRBV5-6|TRBJ2-7|many
CASSFRNGDHEQYF
>TRBV10-3|TRBJ2-3|NA
CAISESPRTGSDTQYF
>TRBV5-1|TRBJ2-7|few
CASSYTGGPVDEQYF
>TRBV7-8|TRBJ2-1|NA
CTSQRNEQFF
>TRBV2|TRBJ1-1|NA
CASSEIVFF
>TRBV7-6|TRBJ2-2|NA
CASSADRGQGYTGELFF
>TRBV28|TRBJ2-1|NA
CASSPGLAGGRDEQFF
>TRBV28|TRBJ2-1|once
CASSWTSGGAEQFF
>TRBV7-2|TRBJ2-7|many
CASSSWTGYEQYF
>TRBV14|TRBJ2-7|few
CASSQDPPGPLSEQYF
>TRBV5-4|TRBJ1-2|NA
CASSSSRGVNNYGYTF
>TRBV6-6|TRBJ1-4|NA
CASRSGQGPPILYNEKLFF
>TRBV27|TRBJ1-5|NA
CASRSLTGGHDQPQHF
>TRBV7-8|TRBJ2-2|few
CASSLMVSSGGPTVGELFF
>TRBV4-1|TRBJ2-1|few
CASSQDKGGRADNEQFF
>TRBV19|TRBJ2-1|NA
CASSIFTGTEQFF
>TRBV19|TRBJ1-5|NA
CASTAGGYSNQPQHF
>TRBV9|TRBJ1-1|NA
CASSTRQDRGNTEAFF
>TRBV6-5|TRBJ1-6|few
CASSYSSGSGSPLHF
>TRBV10-3|TRBJ2-1|few
CAINEGGNEQFF
>TRBV28|TRBJ2-5|NA
CASSAGLETQYF
>TRBV4-1|TRBJ1-2|many
CASSQEVGQGSGNYGYTF
>TRBV13|TRBJ2-5|NA
CASTFAGMGQETQYF
>TRBV19|TRBJ1-1|NA
CASQALSNTEAFF
>TRBV5-1|TRBJ1-6|NA
CASSVRQTENSPLHF
>TRBV19|TRBJ1-2|many
CASSTLGAVYGYTF
>TRBV5-1|TRBJ2-2|many
CASSLEFGELFF
>TRBV7-2|TRBJ2-7|NA
CASRQTYSGIYEQHF
>TRBV7-2|TRBJ2-7|many
CASSPLTGSIAEQYF
>TRBV7-9|TRBJ2-2|NA
CASVNRGQTGELFF
>TRBV12-3/TRBV12-4|TRBJ2-5|few
CASSGLLETQYF
>TRBV6-6|TRBJ2-3|NA
CASSYAGLAGAGTDTQYF
>TRBV6-1|TRBJ1-6|few
CASSEESSYNSPLHF
>TRBV28|TRBJ2-7|NA
CASRVKGPPYEQYF
>TRBV20-1|TRBJ1-5|NA
CSAIDRDLDSNQPQHF
>TRBV6-1|TRBJ2-1|NA
CASSAMGLGQFF
>TRBV7-6|TRBJ2-7|many
CASSGAGGLSEQYF
>TRBV27|TRBJ2-7|NA
CAAGGGYEQYF
>TRBV15|TRBJ2-7|NA
CATSRDLGRATHEQYF
>TRBV12-3/TRBV12-4|TRBJ2-7|NA
CASRGPEAEQYF
>TRBV6-4|TRBJ1-2|NA
CASSHGTDGYTF
>TRBV29-1|TRBJ2-5|NA
CSVEPLLAGGPETQYF
>TRBV4-3|TRBJ1-2|NA
CASSQDLTGPNYGYTF
>TRBV12-3/TRBV12-4|TRBJ2-2|NA
CASSEGTGNTGELFF
>TRBV7-2|TRBJ2-7|NA
CASSLRRGPDEQYF
>TRBV7-4|TRBJ2-1|few
CASSFPSYNEQFF
>TRBV7-6|TRBJ1-2|many
CASSLRMLPAGGYTF
>TRBV19|TRBJ1-1|NA
CASSIDRDRGFLNTEAFF
>TRBV7-9|TRBJ2-6|many
CASSLSGILSSGANVLTF